A single sample gave rise to the 12 T cell receptor beta chains below, sequenced in a study of T cells after yellow fever vaccination. TCRdb passed the 5' RACE reads through MiXCR, listing each CDR3 protein once. The profile shows about 210,000 distinct CDR3 sequences, around 6.7% of them singletons. Sequencing used CD4+ T cells sorted from PBMCs, obtained on the day of the yellow fever booster vaccination. Every receptor here comes from a man aged 30 to 39 who received the YFV17D yellow fever vaccine.

This clonotype appeared a few times. The chain is built from TRBV7-3 and TRBJ2-1, with D perhaps matching TRBD2 (5 bases). CDR1 SGHTA and CDR2 FQGTGA come from the germline V gene. The V and J ends lost 5 bases and 5 bases respectively, with 16 bases between them. The CDR3 runs to 15 residues. CDR3 sequence reads: CASSPRRSGNNEQFF. For the CDR3, the DNA is TGTGCCAGCAGCCCCCGTCGAAGCGGCAACAATGAGCAGTTCTTC. Full variable domain (remainder filled in from reference TRBV7-3 and TRBJ2-1): GAGVSQTPSNKVTEKGKYVELRCDPISGHTALYWYRQSLGQGPEFLIYFQGTGAADDSGLPNDRFFAVRPEGSVSTLKIQRTERGDSAVYLCASSPRRSGNNEQFFGPGTRLTVL.

This clonotype has only a few counts. This chain links TRBV12-3 or TRBV12-4 with TRBJ2-3; 7 bases fit TRBD2. This CDR3 has 13 residues. After removal of 7 bases from V and 0 bases from J, the junction contained 1 base not matched to a gene. CDR3 bases: TGTGCCAGCAAGCGGGATAGCACAGATACGCAGTATTTT. Encoded protein: CASKRDSTDTQYF.

The rearrangement uses TRBV7-6 and TRBJ2-1; TRBD2 agrees at 7 bases. This CDR3 has 13 residues. V was clipped by 5 bases and J by 8 bases; unmatched bases: 6. The germline V gene encodes CDR1 SGHVS and CDR2 FNYEAQ. The CDR3 bases are TGTGCCAGCAGCAGGGGAGGGTGGGATGAGCAGTTCTTC. This translates into CASSRGGWDEQFF.

This clonotype has ten or more counts. The V call is TRBV20-1, the J call TRBJ2-3; 13 bases match TRBD2. Per the germline V gene, CDR1 is DFQATT and CDR2 is SNEGSKA (reference sequence). The CDR3 is made up of 17 amino acids. V was pared by 2 bases and J by 2 bases, with 7 bases of the junction left unmatched. The CDR3 sequence: CSARRMGLAGHTDTQYF. Here the CDR3 DNA reads TGCAGTGCTAGACGAATGGGACTAGCGGGGCACACAGATACGCAGTATTTT.

Many counts were recorded for this clonotype. The chain joins TRBV9 to TRBJ1-2, with 10 bases that match TRBD1. CDR1 is SGDLS, CDR2 YYNGEE, per germline. The CDR3 loop spans 15 amino acids. V lost 3 bases and J lost 2; bases outside the gene matches: 4. The CDR3 nucleotides read TGTGCCAGCAGCGACCGGGACAGGGGAAACTATGGCTACACCTTC. Translated: CASSDRDRGNYGYTF.

The J gene is TRBJ2-2, the V gene TRBV7-2; weak D call: TRBD2 (6 bases). This CDR3 has 14 residues. V was trimmed by 1 base and J by 4 bases, leaving 7 bases between them. From germline, CDR1 is SGHTA and CDR2 FQGNSA. Here the CDR3 reads CASSLEGGTGELFF. The CDR3 DNA is TGTGCCAGCAGCTTAGAGGGAGGCACCGGGGAGCTGTTTTTT. Drawing the rest from reference TRBV7-2 and TRBJ2-2, the complete variable domain is GAGVSQSPSNKVTEKGKDVELRCDPISGHTALYWYRQSLGQGLEFLIYFQGNSAPDKSGLPSDRFSAERTGGSVSTLTIQRTQQEDSAVYLCASSLEGGTGELFFGEGSRLTVL.

In its sample, this clonotype was seen a few times. J is TRBJ2-7 and V is TRBV7-2; 7 nucleotides match TRBD2. From germline, CDR1 is SGHTA and CDR2 FQGNSA. Germline trimming cut 5 bases from V and 2 bases from J; bases unmatched to any gene: 6. The CDR3 loop spans 14 amino acids. CDR3 nucleotides: TGTGCCAGCAGCACCCAAGCGGGGACCTACGAGCAGTACTTC. Residues: CASSTQAGTYEQYF.

There are many counts of this clonotype. The rearrangement links TRBV27 to TRBJ2-5; 7 bases are a match to TRBD2. This CDR3 region has 14 residues. Trimming cost V 6 bases and J 5 bases; bases outside gene matches: 9. The germline CDR1 and CDR2 sequences are MNHEY and SMNVEV (reference sequence). The DNA of the CDR3 is TGTGCCAGCAGCCTCAAGGGGAGGGCGGAGACCCAGTACTTC. It is translated as CASSLKGRAETQYF.

V gene TRBV5-1 combines with J gene TRBJ2-5; 13 bases line up with TRBD2. CDR1 and CDR2 from the germline V gene are SGHRS and YFSETQ. V trimming: 5 bases; J trimming: 1 base; junction bases outside the gene matches: 2. This CDR3 comprises 15 residues. Written as DNA, the CDR3 is TGCGCCAGCAGAGGGACTAGCGGGGCCCAAGAGACCCAGTACTTC. It encodes CASRGTSGAQETQYF.

In its sample, this clonotype was seen a few times. This chain connects TRBV3-1 to TRBJ2-4; 7 bases fit TRBD2. The V gene end was trimmed by 7 bases and the J gene end by 7 bases; junction bases not matched to a gene: 13. The CDR3 covers 15 residues. The germline V gene has CDR1 LGHDT and CDR2 YNNKEL (reference sequence). The CDR3 DNA follows: TGTGCCAGCACCACAGCGGGGACGCGGGGGAACATTCAGTACTTC. Amino acid sequence: CASTTAGTRGNIQYF.

This clonotype occurred many times. The chain couples TRBV20-1 to TRBJ2-1; D unclear. The CDR3 spans 13 residues. Germline loops: CDR1 DFQATT, CDR2 SNEGSKA (reference sequence). V was clipped by 3 bases and J by 10 bases, with 16 bases between them. The CDR3 DNA reads TGCAGTGCTAGGAGAGGCTGGGTATCAGAGCAGTTCTTC. Its translation is CSARRGWVSEQFF.

CDR3 DNA sequence: TGTGCCAGCAGCTTAGGGGCGGTCGAGACCCAGTACTTC. It yields the protein CASSLGAVETQYF. The chain links TRBV7-2 to TRBJ2-5; D unclear. V lost 1 base, J lost 5 bases, and 8 bases lay in between. This CDR3 has 13 amino acids. Germline V gene data show CDR1 as SGHTA and CDR2 as FQGNSA.